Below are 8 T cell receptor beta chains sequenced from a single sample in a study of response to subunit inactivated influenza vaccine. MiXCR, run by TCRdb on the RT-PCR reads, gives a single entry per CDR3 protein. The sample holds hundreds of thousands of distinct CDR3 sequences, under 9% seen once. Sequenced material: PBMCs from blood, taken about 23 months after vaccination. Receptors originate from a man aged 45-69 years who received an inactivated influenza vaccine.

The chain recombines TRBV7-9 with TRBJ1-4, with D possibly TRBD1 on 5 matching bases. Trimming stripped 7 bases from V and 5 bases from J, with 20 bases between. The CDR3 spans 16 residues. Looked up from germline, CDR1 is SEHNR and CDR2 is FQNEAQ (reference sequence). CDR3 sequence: CASTSHERDGNEKLFF. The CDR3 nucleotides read TGTGCCAGCACCTCTCATGAAAGGGACGGGAATGAAAAACTGTTTTTT.

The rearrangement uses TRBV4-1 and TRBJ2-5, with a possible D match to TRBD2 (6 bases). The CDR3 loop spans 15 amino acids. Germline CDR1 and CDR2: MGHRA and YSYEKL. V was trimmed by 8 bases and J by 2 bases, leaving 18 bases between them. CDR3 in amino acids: CASGRRGLSQETQYF. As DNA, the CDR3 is TGCGCCAGCGGAAGAAGGGGACTGAGTCAAGAGACCCAGTACTTC.

This CDR3 is CASSERLAPNEQFF. The CDR3 DNA reads TGTGCCAGCAGCGAGCGACTAGCGCCCAATGAGCAGTTCTTC. The chain combines TRBV7-2 with TRBJ2-1; TRBD2 matches 8 bases. Germline loops: CDR1 SGHTA, CDR2 FQGNSA. The CDR3 length is 14 residues. Trimming cost V 5 bases and J 6 bases; bases outside gene matches: 6.

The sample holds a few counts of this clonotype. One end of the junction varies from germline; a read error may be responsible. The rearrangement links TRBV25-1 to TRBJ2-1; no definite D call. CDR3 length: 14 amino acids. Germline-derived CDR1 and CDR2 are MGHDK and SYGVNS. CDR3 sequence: CASRESLVYNEQFF. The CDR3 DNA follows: TGTGCCAGCAGAGAATCTCTAGTCTACAATGAGCAGTTCTTC.

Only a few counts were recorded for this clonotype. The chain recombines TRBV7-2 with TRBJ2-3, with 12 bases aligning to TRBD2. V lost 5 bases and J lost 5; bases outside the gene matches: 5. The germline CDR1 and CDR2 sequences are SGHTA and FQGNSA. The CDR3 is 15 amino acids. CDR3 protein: CASSASGGARDTQYF. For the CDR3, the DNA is TGTGCCAGCAGCGCTAGCGGGGGGGCCAGAGATACGCAGTATTTT.

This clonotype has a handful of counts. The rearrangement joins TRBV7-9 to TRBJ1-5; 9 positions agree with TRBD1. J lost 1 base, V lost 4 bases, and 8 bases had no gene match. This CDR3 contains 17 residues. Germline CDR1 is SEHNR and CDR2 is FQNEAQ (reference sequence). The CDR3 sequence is CASSSSGTGSSNQPQHF. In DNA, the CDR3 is TGTGCCAGCAGCTCGTCCGGGACAGGGTCAAGCAATCAGCCCCAGCATTTT.

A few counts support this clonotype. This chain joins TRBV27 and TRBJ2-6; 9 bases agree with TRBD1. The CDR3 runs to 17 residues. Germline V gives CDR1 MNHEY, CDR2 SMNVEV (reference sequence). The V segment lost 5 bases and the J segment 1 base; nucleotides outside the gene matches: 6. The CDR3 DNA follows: TGTGCCAGCAGTGGGACAGGGCCTGTTTCTGGGGCCAACGTCCTGACTTTC. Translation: CASSGTGPVSGANVLTF. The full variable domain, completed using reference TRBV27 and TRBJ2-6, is EAQVTQNPRYLITVTGKKLTVTCSQNMNHEYMSWYRQDPGLGLRQIYYSMNVEVTDKGDVPEGYKVSRKEKRNFPLILESPSPNQTSLYFCASSGTGPVSGANVLTFGAGSRLTVL.

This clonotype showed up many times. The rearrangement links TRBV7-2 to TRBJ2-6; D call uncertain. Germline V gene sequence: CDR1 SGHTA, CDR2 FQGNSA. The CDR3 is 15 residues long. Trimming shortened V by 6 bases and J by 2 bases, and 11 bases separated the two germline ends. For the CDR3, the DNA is TGTGCCAGCAGTAAAGGAATGGCTGGGGCCAACGTCCTGACTTTC. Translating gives CASSKGMAGANVLTF.